The rows below give T cell receptor beta chains drawn from one sample of a study of blood T cell repertoires in COVID-19. This table comes from immunoSEQ multiplex PCR, and its TCRdb copy is limited to in-frame clones, with some not included. In the table there are some 150,000 clones, roughly 84% of which are singletons. Sequencing input: peripheral blood. Receptor source: a man aged 65-85 years with acute or convalescent COVID-19. Both conserved end residues are part of each CDR3.

j_gene: TRBJ2-1
v_gene: TRBV19
CDR3aa: CASRPGGSYNEQFF

j_gene: TRBJ1-3
v_gene: TRBV7-9
CDR3aa: CASSPSVSGNTIYF

j_gene: TRBJ1-2
v_gene: TRBV6-6
CDR3aa: CASSYVGGQSYGYTF

j_gene: TRBJ1-2
v_gene: TRBV5-5
CDR3aa: CASSLAVGQPQNYGYTF

j_gene: TRBJ2-5
v_gene: TRBV7-2
CDR3aa: CASSAGLEGETQYF

j_gene: TRBJ2-5
v_gene: TRBV6-1
CDR3aa: CASSGWGQAHQETQYF

j_gene: TRBJ1-2
v_gene: TRBV7-4
CDR3aa: CASSPPYHYGYTF

j_gene: TRBJ2-7
v_gene: TRBV5-1
CDR3aa: CASSWGLPTSYEQYF

j_gene: TRBJ2-4
v_gene: TRBV7-2
CDR3aa: CASSLFDRGWENIQYF

j_gene: TRBJ1-2
v_gene: TRBV12-3/TRBV12-4
CDR3aa: CASKRTDNYGYTF

j_gene: TRBJ1-2
v_gene: TRBV6-5
CDR3aa: CASGTGSPYGYTF

j_gene: TRBJ2-3
v_gene: TRBV5-6
CDR3aa: CASSLIAGVDTDTQYF

j_gene: TRBJ2-1
v_gene: TRBV6-4
CDR3aa: CASKVTRFIRIYEQFF

j_gene: TRBJ1-2
v_gene: TRBV6-2/TRBV6-3
CDR3aa: CASSSWEQGANYGYTF

j_gene: TRBJ2-1
v_gene: TRBV7-3
CDR3aa: CASSSGLAGPYNEQFF

j_gene: TRBJ2-3
v_gene: TRBV11-2
CDR3aa: CASSLDSWGTDTQYF

j_gene: TRBJ1-5
v_gene: TRBV24-1
CDR3aa: CATSTGHSNQPQHF

j_gene: TRBJ1-2
v_gene: TRBV28
CDR3aa: CASSLRSYGYTF

j_gene: TRBJ2-2
v_gene: TRBV19
CDR3aa: CASSPQGAANTGELFF

j_gene: TRBJ2-1
v_gene: TRBV6-5
CDR3aa: CASSPDPGLEIEQFF

j_gene: TRBJ1-2
v_gene: TRBV24-1
CDR3aa: CATSVGDYGYTF

j_gene: TRBJ2-5
v_gene: TRBV6-1
CDR3aa: CASSESTGWRRRQETQYF

j_gene: TRBJ2-3
v_gene: TRBV5-1
CDR3aa: CASSGTSGDTDTQYF

j_gene: TRBJ2-3
v_gene: TRBV18
CDR3aa: CASSQGLAQADTQYF

j_gene: TRBJ2-7
v_gene: TRBV2
CDR3aa: CASSFDRGEQYF

j_gene: TRBJ1-2
v_gene: TRBV28
CDR3aa: CASTGDRGSGGYTF

j_gene: TRBJ2-5
v_gene: TRBV21-1
CDR3aa: CASPDSQETQYF

j_gene: TRBJ2-1
v_gene: TRBV5-5
CDR3aa: CASSLDYYNEQFF

j_gene: TRBJ2-2
v_gene: TRBV5-1
CDR3aa: CASSSRRTGGDTGELFF